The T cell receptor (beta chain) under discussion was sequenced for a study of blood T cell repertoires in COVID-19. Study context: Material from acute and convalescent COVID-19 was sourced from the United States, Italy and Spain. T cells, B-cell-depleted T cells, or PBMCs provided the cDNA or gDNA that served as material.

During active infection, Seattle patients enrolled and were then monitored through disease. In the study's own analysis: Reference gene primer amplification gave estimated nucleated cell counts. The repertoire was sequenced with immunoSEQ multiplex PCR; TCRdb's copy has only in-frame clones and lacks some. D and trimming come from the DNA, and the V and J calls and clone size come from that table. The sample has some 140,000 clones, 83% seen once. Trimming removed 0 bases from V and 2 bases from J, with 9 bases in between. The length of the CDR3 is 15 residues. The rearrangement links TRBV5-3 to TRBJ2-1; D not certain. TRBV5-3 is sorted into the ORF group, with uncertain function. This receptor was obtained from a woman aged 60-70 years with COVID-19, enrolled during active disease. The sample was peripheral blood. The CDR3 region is CARSLDLFTYNEQFF. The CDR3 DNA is TGTGCCAGAAGCTTGGACCTATTTACCTACAATGAGCAGTTCTTC.